This T cell receptor (beta chain) was sequenced during a study of blood T cell repertoires in COVID-19. Study-wide context: There were acute and convalescent COVID-19 samples, and they came from the United States, Italy and Spain.

Per the original methods: The authors estimated nucleated cell counts from reference gene primer amplification. TCRdb's copy holds only in-frame clones and misses some; the assay was immunoSEQ multiplex PCR. That table is the source of V, J and clone size, and D and trimming were worked out from the DNA. The sample consists of some 200,000 clones, approximately 87% of them appearing once. V lost 0 bases to trimming and J lost 10 bases; unmatched junction nucleotides: 8. Germline-derived CDR1 and CDR2 are LGHDT and YNNKEL (reference sequence). CDR3 length: 15 amino acids. V and J are TRBV3-1 (or the pseudogene TRBV3-2) and TRBJ2-1; TRBD2 matches at 8 bases. Material for sequencing was peripheral blood. The TCR comes from a woman between 18 and 29 years old who had recovered from COVID-19. The CDR3 reads CASSQEVGGELEQFF. The CDR3 nucleotides are TGTGCCAGCAGCCAAGAGGTCGGGGGGGAACTCGAGCAGTTCTTC.